Detailed here is one T cell receptor (beta chain). With MiXCR, TCRdb reprocessed the PCR reads. The sample lists some 46,000 clones; around 25% were seen once. From germline, CDR1 is SGHTA and CDR2 FQGNSA. With 1 base clipped from V and 3 bases from J, the junction kept 6 bases outside the gene matches. The CDR3 runs 16 residues. Until they underwent thyroid surgery, no patient had received any treatment. The record originates from a study of metastatic and nonmetastatic thyroid tumors. The sample consisted of blood. The sequence was collected from a male donor with papillary thyroid cancer or a benign thyroid nodule (not recorded which). Some clones in this sample may be carry-over from other donors' samples. V usage is TRBV7-2 and J usage is TRBJ2-3, with 8 bases fitting TRBD2. DNA for the CDR3: TGTGCCAGCAGCTTAGGGCGAGGCGGGGGGACAGATACGCAGTATTTT. Its protein is CASSLGRGGGTDTQYF. The whole variable domain, filled in from reference TRBV7-2 and TRBJ2-3, reads GAGVSQSPSNKVTEKGKDVELRCDPISGHTALYWYRQSLGQGLEFLIYFQGNSAPDKSGLPSDRFSAERTGGSVSTLTIQRTQQEDSAVYLCASSLGRGGGTDTQYFGPGTRLTVL.